Listed here are 18 T cell receptor beta chains from one sample, sequenced in a study of T cell repertoires in cytomegalovirus infection. Using its own MiXCR run on the reads, TCRdb lists one record per CDR3 protein. The sample includes approximately 500,000 distinct CDR3 sequences, 15% to 20% of them seen just once. The sample was CD8+ T cells from PBMCs. These receptors were taken from a human donor in good health (CMV status not recorded). Some clones in this sample may be carry-over from other donors' samples.

Ten or more counts support this clonotype. The chain has TRBV4-1 and TRBJ2-7; no firm D call. V shed 0 bases and J shed 3 bases, with 9 bases lying between them. This CDR3 has 14 amino acids. Germline V gene data show CDR1 as MGHRA and CDR2 as YSYEKL. In DNA, the CDR3 is TGCGCCAGCAGCCAAGATCGGGCAATCTACGAGCAGTACTTC. Translating gives CASSQDRAIYEQYF.

The sample holds many counts of this clonotype. The chain couples TRBV12-3 or TRBV12-4 to TRBJ1-2, with D tentatively TRBD1 (6 bases). The CDR3 is 15 amino acids. Deletions cut 10 bases from V and 0 bases from J, with 18 bases between. As DNA, the CDR3 is TGTGCCACCGGGTCAAGGGGGGGCGCTAACTATGGCTACACCTTC. Amino acids: CATGSRGGANYGYTF.

V is TRBV9 and J is TRBJ1-2; no clear D. The CDR3 runs 14 residues. The V end was cut by 2 bases, the J end by 3 bases, with 11 bases between. In germline, CDR1 is SGDLS, CDR2 YYNGEE. CDR3 residues: CASSVATQDYGYTF. The DNA of the CDR3 is TGTGCCAGCAGCGTTGCAACCCAGGACTATGGCTACACCTTC.

The table lists this clonotype with many counts. This rearrangement joins TRBV27 to TRBJ2-5, with a tentative D call TRBD1 (6 bases). Germline CDR1 and CDR2: MNHEY and SMNVEV (reference sequence). V gave up 3 bases and J gave up 9 bases, with 14 bases separating them. The CDR3 loop spans 13 amino acids. Written as DNA, the CDR3 is TGTGCCAGCAGTTTGGGTGTAACAGGGTCCCAGTACTTC. Translation: CASSLGVTGSQYF.

A few counts support this clonotype. The chain uses TRBV12-3 or TRBV12-4 and TRBJ2-1; TRBD2 matches at 11 bases. This CDR3 has 16 amino acids. V lost 5 bases, J lost 7 bases, and 10 bases stayed unmatched. As DNA, the CDR3 is TGTGCCAGCAGTCCCGGGGGACTAGCGGCTTTTAATGAGCAGTTCTTC. Amino acids: CASSPGGLAAFNEQFF.

Ten or more counts support this clonotype. The chain has TRBV7-6 and TRBJ2-1; 9 bases are shared with TRBD2. Germline CDR1 SGHVS, CDR2 FNYEAQ. After removal of 3 bases from V and 0 bases from J, the junction contained 12 bases not matched to a gene. This CDR3 spans 19 amino acids. In DNA form, the CDR3 reads TGTGCCAGCAGCTTCGGGATAGCGGGGGCCTTAGTCTCCTACAATGAGCAGTTCTTC. Encoded protein: CASSFGIAGALVSYNEQFF.

In this sample, this clonotype turned up many times. V is TRBV14 and J is TRBJ2-7; D gene ambiguous. CDR1 is SGHDN and CDR2 is FVKESK in the germline V gene. V was cut by 5 bases and J by 6 bases, with 8 bases left in between. The CDR3 is 11 amino acids. The DNA of the CDR3 is TGTGCCAGCAGCGTCCTTTCCGAGCAGTACTTC. Protein product: CASSVLSEQYF.

This clonotype was picked up many times. The rearrangement uses TRBV7-9 and TRBJ2-7; 10 bases line up with TRBD2. The CDR3 sequence is 15 residues long. V lost 4 bases, J lost 3 bases, and 6 bases stayed unmatched. CDR1 is SEHNR, CDR2 FQNEAQ, per germline (reference sequence). This chain's CDR3 is CASSSELAGFYEQYF. As DNA, the CDR3 is TGTGCCAGCAGCTCTGAACTAGCGGGATTCTACGAGCAGTACTTC.

The chain links TRBV29-1 to TRBJ1-2, with D possibly being TRBD1 (6 bases). Looked up from germline, CDR1 is SQVTM and CDR2 is ANQGSEA. The CDR3 loop spans 9 amino acids. V was pared by 6 bases and J by 7 bases, with 6 bases between. In nucleotides, the CDR3 is TGCAGCGTCAGGGGTGGCTACACCTTC. It translates to CSVRGGYTF.

This clonotype was counted ten times or more. V is TRBV11-2 and J is TRBJ2-5; TRBD1 is a possible D gene (6 bases). V was cut by 2 bases and J by 5 bases, with 12 bases left in between. The CDR3 consists of 14 residues. CDR1 SGHAT and CDR2 FQNNGV come from the germline V gene. In DNA, the CDR3 is TGTGCCAGCAGCTTAATCTATACAGGGGAGACCCAGTACTTC. Translation gives CASSLIYTGETQYF.

The rearrangement joins TRBV27 to TRBJ1-4, with 10 bases identical to TRBD1. The CDR3 runs 16 residues. The junction had 5 bases not matched to a gene; V was cut back by 4 bases and J by 3 bases. Germline values: CDR1 MNHEY, CDR2 SMNVEV (reference sequence). The CDR3 reads CASSSDRGRANEKLFF. DNA for the CDR3: TGTGCCAGCAGTTCCGACAGGGGGCGGGCTAATGAAAAACTGTTTTTT.

The chain is built from TRBV27 and TRBJ2-7; D possibly corresponds to TRBD2 (6 bases). The V end was cut by 6 bases, the J end by 2 bases, with 17 bases between. Germline CDR1 reads MNHEY; CDR2 reads SMNVEV (reference sequence). CDR3 length: 15 amino acids. This chain's CDR3 is CASSLGGTLTYEQYF. The CDR3 nucleotides read TGTGCCAGCAGCTTGGGGGGAACCCTTACCTACGAGCAGTACTTC.

The rearrangement links TRBV6-1 to TRBJ1-2, with D possibly being TRBD1 (5 bases). V lost 8 bases and J 1 base, leaving 20 bases between the germline ends. This CDR3 has 16 amino acids. CDR1 and CDR2 (germline): MNHNS, SASEGT. The chain's CDR3 is CASASGWGEVNYGYTF. CDR3 DNA sequence: TGTGCCAGCGCATCCGGTTGGGGGGAGGTTAACTATGGCTACACCTTC.

This clonotype has just a few counts. The chain has TRBV7-9 and TRBJ2-7, with unresolved D. CDR3 length: 15 amino acids. The germline gives CDR1 SEHNR, CDR2 FQNEAQ (reference sequence). Deletions cut 4 bases from V and 0 bases from J, with 13 bases between. CDR3 nucleotides: TGTGCCAGCAGCTCTATGGACCGGAGCTCCTACGAGCAGTACTTC. Translating gives CASSSMDRSSYEQYF.

This clonotype was observed at least ten times. The V and J genes are TRBV7-9 and TRBJ2-2, with D possibly matching TRBD1 (6 bases). Germline V gives CDR1 SEHNR, CDR2 FQNEAQ (reference sequence). This CDR3 is built from 16 residues. Trimming pared 4 bases from V and 0 bases from J, leaving 12 bases between. The CDR3 sequence is CASSYGTPANTGELFF. CDR3 DNA sequence: TGTGCCAGCAGCTACGGGACACCCGCGAACACCGGGGAGCTGTTTTTT.

As for this clonotype: The junction and the germline gene differ at one end; a read error may be behind it. The chain joins TRBV7-9 to TRBJ1-3; D ambiguous. This CDR3 is 12 amino acids long. The germline CDR1 and CDR2 sequences are SEHNR and FQNEAQ (reference sequence). The CDR3 loop reads CASSLGGRGGHF. The CDR3, as DNA: TGTGCCAGCAGCTTAGGAGGGAGAGGAGGGCATTTT. The full variable domain, with the rest looked up from reference TRBV7-9 and TRBJ1-3, is DTGVSQNPRHKITKRGQNVTFRCDPISEHNRLYWYRQTLGQGPEFLTYFQNEAQLEKSRLLSDRFSAERPKGSFSTLEIQRTEQGDSAMYLCASSLGGRGGHFGEGSWLTVV.

The chain couples TRBV28 to TRBJ2-7, with D perhaps matching TRBD1 or TRBD2 (5 bases each). There are 15 residues in the CDR3. Germline V gene data show CDR1 as MDHEN and CDR2 as SYDVKM. Trimming left V 7 bases short and J 3 bases short, with 19 bases between. CDR3 sequence reads: CASIGTATGFYEQYF. The CDR3 DNA reads as TGTGCCAGCATCGGGACGGCTACAGGCTTCTACGAGCAGTACTTC.

This clonotype occurred many times. The CDR3 region is CASSFLTGLAGPYEQYF. The CDR3 DNA reads as TGTGCCAGCAGTTTCCTTACGGGACTAGCGGGACCTTACGAGCAGTACTTC. V usage is TRBV28 and J usage is TRBJ2-7; TRBD2 agrees at 13 bases. The CDR3 is made up of 17 amino acids. Germline CDR1 reads MDHEN; CDR2 reads SYDVKM. After removal of 3 bases from V and 4 bases from J, the junction contained 9 bases not matched to a gene.